The rows below give T cell receptor beta chains drawn from one sample of a study of Ad26.COV2.S vaccination and SARS-CoV-2 variants. Clones were sequenced by immunoSEQ multiplex PCR, and TCRdb holds only the in-frame ones, with some missing. The sample carries hundreds of thousands of clones, roughly 90% recorded once. The source material was peripheral blood, sampled in a trial of Ad26.COV2.S vaccine versus placebo. The receptors were gathered from a person between 18 and 65 years old who received the Ad26.COV2.S COVID-19 vaccine or a placebo. CDR3s include the opening cysteine and the closing phenylalanine or tryptophan. The D gene is left open where the match is weak. Some rows have no size entry. The others give once, few or many, or a class for an expanded clone.

j_call	v_call	d_call	clone_size	cdr3_aa	cdr3_nt
TRBJ2-1	TRBV19	-	-	CASSREQGRSSYNEQFF	TGTGCCAGTAGTAGAGAACAGGGCAGGAGCTCCTACAATGAGCAGTTCTTC
TRBJ2-2	TRBV9	TRBD1	few	CASSVPGQVNTGELFF	TGTGCCAGCAGCGTACCGGGACAGGTTAACACCGGGGAGCTGTTTTTT
TRBJ2-2	TRBV7-9	TRBD2	few	CASLRTSGVNLNTGELFF	TGTGCCAGTTTACGGACTAGCGGGGTGAACCTGAACACCGGGGAGCTGTTTTTT
TRBJ2-2	TRBV11-2	-	-	CASTGGMNTGELFF	TGTGCCAGCACGGGCGGGATGAACACCGGGGAGCTGTTTTTT
TRBJ2-4	TRBV19	TRBD2	-	CASSNGGINIQYF	TGTGCCAGTAGTAACGGGGGGATAAACATTCAGTACTTC
TRBJ2-1	TRBV4-3	TRBD2	-	CASSQEASGGHNEQFF	TGCGCCAGCAGCCAAGAGGCTAGCGGGGGGCATAATGAGCAGTTCTTC
TRBJ2-7	TRBV5-8	TRBD1	-	CASSLYWDRQYEQYF	TGTGCCAGCAGCTTGTATTGGGACAGGCAGTACGAGCAGTACTTC
TRBJ1-2	TRBV5-1	-	-	CASSTGHGYTF	TGCGCCAGCAGCACCGGTCATGGCTACACCTTC
TRBJ2-1	TRBV6-6	-	-	CASSFPDLVNEQFF	TGTGCCAGCAGTTTCCCAGATTTGGTCAATGAGCAGTTCTTC
TRBJ1-1	TRBV10-3	-	-	CAISDIRPEAFF	TGTGCCATCAGTGACATCCGGCCTGAAGCTTTCTTT
TRBJ2-7	TRBV3-1/TRBV3-2	TRBD2	once	CASSQDWPGTSGYEQYF	TGTGCCAGCAGCCAAGATTGGCCCGGGACTAGCGGATACGAGCAGTACTTC
TRBJ2-1	TRBV3-1/TRBV3-2	TRBD2	-	CASSSGTSEYNEQFF	TGTGCCAGCAGCTCCGGGACTAGCGAGTACAATGAGCAGTTCTTC
TRBJ2-1	TRBV5-1	TRBD2	-	CASSLTSGSYNEQFF	TGCGCCAGCAGCCTCACTAGCGGTAGCTACAATGAGCAGTTCTTC
TRBJ2-2	TRBV6-2/TRBV6-3	TRBD2	-	CASSPMGLAGAQAPGELFF	TGTGCCAGCAGTCCCATGGGACTAGCGGGGGCCCAGGCTCCCGGGGAGCTGTTTTTT
TRBJ1-1	TRBV29-1	TRBD1	-	CSAGTVGTEAFF	TGCAGCGCCGGGACAGTCGGCACTGAAGCTTTCTTT
TRBJ2-5	TRBV2	-	-	CASRDRQKEETQYF	TGTGCCAGCAGGGACCGGCAGAAGGAAGAGACCCAGTACTTC
TRBJ2-2	TRBV5-5	TRBD1	-	CASSPDGRGRAGELFF	TGTGCCAGCAGCCCCGATGGCAGGGGGCGGGCCGGGGAGCTGTTTTTT
TRBJ2-5	TRBV7-9	-	-	CASSLGRQPQETQYF	TGTGCCAGCAGCTTAGGGCGTCAGCCTCAAGAGACCCAGTACTTC
TRBJ2-1	TRBV18	-	few	CASSGDGHEQFF	TGTGCCAGCTCGGGAGACGGTCATGAGCAGTTCTTC
TRBJ1-1	TRBV12-3/TRBV12-4	-	-	CASRRTASAEAFF	TGTGCCAGCAGGAGGACAGCCTCCGCTGAAGCTTTCTTT
TRBJ1-5	TRBV7-8	-	-	CASSLGGGVQPQHF	TGTGCCAGCAGCTTAGGCGGGGGGGTCCAGCCCCAGCATTTT
TRBJ2-1	TRBV19	-	once	CASSIRLRDRGDEQFF	TGTGCCAGTAGTATCAGGTTGCGGGACCGAGGGGATGAGCAGTTCTTC
TRBJ2-2	TRBV30	-	-	CAWVMNTGELFF	TGTGCCTGGGTAATGAACACCGGGGAGCTGTTTTTT
TRBJ2-2	TRBV27	-	-	CASRDPEHSGELFF	TGTGCCAGCAGGGACCCTGAACACAGCGGGGAGCTGTTTTTT
TRBJ1-5	TRBV6-4	-	-	CASSPGTDSNQPQHF	TGTGCCAGCAGTCCCGGGACCGACAGCAATCAGCCCCAGCATTTT
TRBJ1-2	TRBV19	-	-	CASSRRQDSSYGYTF	TGTGCCAGTAGTAGAAGACAGGACTCTAGCTATGGCTACACCTTC